This TCR beta chain comes out of a study of TIL therapy for anti-PD-1-resistant metastatic lung cancer. Study as a whole: Median patient age was approximately 59, ranging roughly 38-75 years.

The immunoSEQ assay was v3. Profiled with immunoSEQ multiplex PCR; TCRdb holds only in-frame clones, not every one. The sample shows 6,500 or so clones, 62% of them seen only once. This sample's time point: pre-treatment sample, taken before nivolumab and TIL therapy. The tumor samples were excised metastases, mostly pleural nodules or supraclavicular lymph nodes. CDR3 size: 17 residues. J lost 7 bases, V lost 4 bases, and 14 bases had no gene match. Germline loops: CDR1 SGHRS, CDR2 YFSETQ. The V call is TRBV5-1, the J call TRBJ1-2; 12 bases agree with TRBD1. The sequence was obtained from a person aged 25 to 85 with non-small cell lung cancer. Here the sequenced sample was tumor tissue, taken at baseline. CDR3 protein: CASSLPGQGAFVAGYTF. The CDR3 DNA follows: TGCGCCAGCAGCCTACCGGGACAGGGGGCATTCGTGGCTGGCTACACCTTC.